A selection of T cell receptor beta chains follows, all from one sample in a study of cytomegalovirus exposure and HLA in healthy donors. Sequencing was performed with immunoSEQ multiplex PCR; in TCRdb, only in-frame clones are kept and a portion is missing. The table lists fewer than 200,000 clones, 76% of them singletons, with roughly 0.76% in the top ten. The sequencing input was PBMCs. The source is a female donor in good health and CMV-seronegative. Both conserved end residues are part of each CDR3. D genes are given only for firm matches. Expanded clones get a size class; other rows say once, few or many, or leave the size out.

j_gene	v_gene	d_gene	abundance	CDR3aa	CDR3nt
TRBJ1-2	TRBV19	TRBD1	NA	CASSPTGGSYGYTF	TGTGCCAGTAGCCCGACAGGGGGGAGCTATGGCTACACCTTC
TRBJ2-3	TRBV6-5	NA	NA	CASRWSRVKADTQYF	TGTGCCAGCAGGTGGTCCAGGGTAAAAGCAGATACGCAGTATTTT
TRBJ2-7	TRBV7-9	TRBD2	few	CAIESGRGWQYF	TGTGCCATCGAAAGCGGGAGGGGGTGGCAGTACTTC
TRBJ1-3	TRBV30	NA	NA	CAWSLRSSGVSGNTIYF	TGTGCCTGGAGTTTAAGAAGTAGTGGTGTCTCTGGAAACACCATATATTTT
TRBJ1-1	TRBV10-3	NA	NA	CAISGGGTEAFF	TGTGCCATCAGTGGAGGGGGCACTGAAGCTTTCTTT
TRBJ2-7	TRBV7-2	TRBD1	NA	CASSRRDRPYEQYF	TGTGCCAGCAGCCGGAGGGACAGGCCCTACGAGCAGTACTTC
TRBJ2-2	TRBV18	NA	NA	CASSPRGTGELFF	TGTGCCAGCTCACCACGAGGCACCGGGGAGCTGTTTTTT
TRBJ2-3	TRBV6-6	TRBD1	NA	CASSIRGSGSTDTQYF	TGTGCCAGCAGTATCAGGGGGAGTGGGAGCACAGATACGCAGTATTTT
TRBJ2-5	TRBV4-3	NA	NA	CASSQSTGFLETQYF	TGCGCCAGCAGCCAATCTACAGGGTTTTTGGAGACCCAGTACTTC
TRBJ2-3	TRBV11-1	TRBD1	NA	CASSTGGNTQYF	TGTGCCAGCAGCACAGGGGGGAATACGCAGTATTTT
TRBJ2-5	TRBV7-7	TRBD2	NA	CASSFGLGSRETQYF	TGTGCTAGCAGCTTTGGACTAGGTTCTCGAGAGACCCAGTACTTC
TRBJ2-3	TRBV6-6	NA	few	CASSRRGGAWDTQYF	TGTGCCAGCAGTAGACGTGGGGGGGCTTGGGATACGCAGTATTTT
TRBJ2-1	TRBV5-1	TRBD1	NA	CASSFDRERYNEQFF	TGCGCCAGCAGCTTCGACAGGGAGAGGTACAATGAGCAGTTCTTC
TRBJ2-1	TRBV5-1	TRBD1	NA	CASSLRARDRFYNEQFF	TGCGCCAGCAGCTTGAGGGCCCGGGACAGGTTCTACAATGAGCAGTTCTTC
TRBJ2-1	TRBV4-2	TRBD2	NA	CASSQQTSGRVPYNEQFF	TGTGCCAGCAGCCAACAAACTAGCGGGAGGGTCCCCTACAATGAGCAGTTCTTC
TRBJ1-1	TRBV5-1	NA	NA	CASREGSGTEAFF	TGCGCCAGTAGGGAGGGGTCGGGCACTGAAGCTTTCTTT
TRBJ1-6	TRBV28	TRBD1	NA	CASSLPGTVNSPLHF	TGTGCCAGCAGTTTGCCCGGGACAGTGAATTCACCCCTCCACTTT
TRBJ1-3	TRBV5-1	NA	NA	CASSLVGIESGNTIYF	TGCGCCAGCAGCTTGGTCGGTATTGAGTCTGGAAACACCATATATTTT
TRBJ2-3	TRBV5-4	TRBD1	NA	CASSLERGQFDTDTQYF	TGTGCCAGCAGCTTGGAGAGGGGGCAGTTCGACACAGATACGCAGTATTTT
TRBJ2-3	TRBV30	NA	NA	CAWSRGAFGTDTQYF	TGTGCCTGGAGCCGGGGAGCGTTTGGCACAGATACGCAGTATTTT
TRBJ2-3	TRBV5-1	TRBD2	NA	CASRYSPAGGSADTQYF	TGCGCCAGCAGATATTCGCCAGCGGGGGGCTCAGCAGATACGCAGTATTTT
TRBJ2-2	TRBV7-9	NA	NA	CASSLSTGGTGELFF	TGTGCCAGCAGCTTATCGACCGGGGGCACCGGGGAGCTGTTTTTT
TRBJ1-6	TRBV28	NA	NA	CASKISRSSYNSPLHF	TGTGCCAGCAAAATCTCAAGGAGCTCCTATAATTCACCCCTCCACTTT
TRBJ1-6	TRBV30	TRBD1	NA	CAWSFPRWDRVNSPLHF	TGTGCCTGGAGTTTCCCCCGCTGGGACAGGGTCAATTCACCCCTCCACTTT
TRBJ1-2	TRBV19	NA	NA	CASGGTLGGGYTF	TGTGCCAGTGGAGGGACTCTAGGCGGTGGCTACACCTTC
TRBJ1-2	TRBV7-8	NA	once	CASSPASYGYTF	TGTGCCAGCAGCCCCGCCAGCTATGGCTACACCTTC
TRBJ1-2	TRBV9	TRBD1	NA	CASSPEYYLRRPGQGRGYGYTF	TGTGCCAGCAGTCCTGAGTATTACCTAAGACGTCCGGGACAGGGGCGCGGCTATGGCTACACCTTC
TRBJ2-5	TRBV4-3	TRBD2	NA	CASGVAGSGSETQYF	TGCGCCAGCGGAGTAGCGGGGTCAGGGTCGGAGACCCAGTACTTC
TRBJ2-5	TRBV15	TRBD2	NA	CAVQLAGEETQYF	TGTGCCGTGCAGCTAGCGGGAGAGGAGACCCAGTACTTC
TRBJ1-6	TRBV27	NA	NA	CASSLFPGKESPLHF	TGTGCCAGCAGTTTATTTCCAGGCAAGGAATCACCCCTCCACTTT
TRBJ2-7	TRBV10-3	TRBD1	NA	CAITGTGGIYEQYF	TGTGCCATCACCGGGACAGGGGGCATCTACGAGCAGTACTTC
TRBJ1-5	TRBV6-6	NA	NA	CASSFWGGNQPQHF	TGTGCCAGCAGTTTTTGGGGGGGCAATCAGCCCCAGCATTTT
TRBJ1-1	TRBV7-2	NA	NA	CASSFSPGVTEAFF	TGTGCCAGCAGCTTTTCCCCAGGGGTAACTGAAGCTTTCTTT
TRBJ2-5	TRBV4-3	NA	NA	CASSQDWQTQYF	TGCGCCAGCAGCCAAGACTGGCAGACCCAGTACTTC
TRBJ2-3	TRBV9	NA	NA	CASSVALGIAASTDTQYF	TGTGCCAGCAGCGTAGCTTTGGGGATAGCGGCTAGCACAGATACGCAGTATTTT
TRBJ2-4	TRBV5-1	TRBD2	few	CASSLGPSGTANIQYF	TGCGCCAGCAGCTTGGGACCTAGCGGGACGGCGAACATTCAGTACTTC
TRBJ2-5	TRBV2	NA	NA	CASSVSSGVAQYF	TGTGCCAGCAGTGTCAGCTCGGGGGTGGCCCAGTACTTC
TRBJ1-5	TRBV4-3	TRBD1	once	CASSLDREVQPQHF	TGCGCCAGCAGCCTTGACAGGGAAGTTCAGCCCCAGCATTTT
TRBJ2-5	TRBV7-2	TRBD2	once	CASSLMLAGYQTQYF	TGTGCCAGCAGCTTAATGCTAGCGGGTTATCAGACCCAGTACTTC
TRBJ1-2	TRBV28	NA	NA	CASSQDSPPNYGYTF	TGTGCCAGCAGCCAAGACAGCCCCCCAAACTATGGCTACACCTTC
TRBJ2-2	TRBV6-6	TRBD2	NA	CSSLAGVTGELFF	TGTTCAAGTCTAGCGGGAGTCACCGGGGAGCTGTTTTTT
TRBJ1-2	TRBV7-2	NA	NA	CASSFGRGYTF	TGTGCCAGCAGCTTTGGGCGTGGCTACACCTTC
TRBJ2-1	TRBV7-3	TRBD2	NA	CASSAGTSGRGILRNEQFF	TGTGCCAGCAGCGCAGGGACTAGCGGGAGGGGGATCTTACGCAATGAGCAGTTCTTC
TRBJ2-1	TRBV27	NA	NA	CASSLRGTSSNNEQFF	TGTGCCAGCAGTTTAAGAGGTACCTCTTCTAACAATGAGCAGTTCTTC
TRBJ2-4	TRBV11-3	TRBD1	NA	CASSSCRGRPAKNSQYF	TGTGCCAGCAGCTCCTGTAGGGGGCGGCCAGCCAAAAACAGTCAGTACTTC
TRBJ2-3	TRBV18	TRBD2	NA	CASSKTGGATDTQYF	TGTGCCAGCTCCAAAACGGGGGGGGCCACAGATACGCAGTATTTT
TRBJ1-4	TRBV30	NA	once	CAWSVLEKLFF	TGTGCCTGGAGTGTACTTGAAAAACTGTTTTTT
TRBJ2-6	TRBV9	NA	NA	CASSVGLAGANGLTF	TGTGCCAGCAGCGTAGGACTCGCTGGGGCCAACGGCCTGACTTTC
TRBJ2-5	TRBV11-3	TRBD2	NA	CASSHKTGTRFETQYF	TGTGCCAGCAGCCATAAGACCGGGACTAGATTTGAGACCCAGTACTTC
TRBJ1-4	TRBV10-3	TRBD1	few	CAISDKTGGDEKLFF	TGTGCCATCAGTGACAAGACAGGGGGCGATGAAAAACTGTTTTTT